This T cell receptor (beta chain) is from a study of blood T cell repertoires in COVID-19. In the original processing: It was from reference gene primer amplification that nucleated cell counts were estimated. The table came from immunoSEQ multiplex PCR; TCRdb's copy has only in-frame clones and leaves some out. D and trimming come from the DNA, and the V and J calls and clone size come from that table. In the table there are approximately 250,000 clones, roughly 90% of which are singletons. Enrollees, about 18 to 89 years old, lived in around 23 US areas. The CDR3 length is 15 residues. Germline V gene sequence: CDR1 LNHNV, CDR2 YYDKDF (reference sequence). Between the trimmed V and J ends, which lost 2 bases and 4 bases, there was a span of 13 bases.

The V call is TRBV15, the J call TRBJ2-3, with D tentatively TRBD1 (5 bases). The specimen was PBMCs or T cells enriched from blood (not recorded which). This receptor was obtained from a man aged 40-50 years who had been exposed to COVID-19. CDR3 bases: TGTGCCACCAGCAGACCCGAGGCCAGGGCAGATACGCAGTATTTT. This sequence encodes CATSRPEARADTQYF.